The sequence of this TCR beta chain was determined in a study of blood T cell repertoires in COVID-19. CDR3 length: 12 amino acids. Between the trimmed V and J ends, which lost 5 bases and 7 bases, there was a span of 12 bases. Germline lookup yields CDR1 SEHNR and CDR2 FQNEAQ (reference sequence). Under the authors' procedure: Scientists estimated how many nucleated cells there were by amplifying reference gene primers. Sequencing used immunoSEQ multiplex PCR; TCRdb keeps in-frame clones, though not all of them. V and J calls and clone size are as listed in that table; D and trimming were resolved from the DNA. The repertoire holds approximately 300,000 clones, with 75% to 95% as singletons. This clone was seen more than once but under ten times.

Sequencing input: peripheral blood. This chain uses TRBV7-9 with TRBJ2-7; possibly TRBD2 for D (5 bases). The receptor was isolated from a woman in her twenties or thirties with COVID-19, enrolled during active disease. CDR3 coding DNA: TGTGCCAGCAGCCCCGGGGTCGGAGAGCAGTACTTC. Protein: CASSPGVGEQYF.